A single count supports the clone carrying this T cell receptor beta chain. Its specificity is not known. The data were taken from a study of cytotoxic CD8 clonotypes in ibrutinib-treated CLL. Across the whole study: When averaged across all of the samples, the counts came to approximately 280,000 productive templates and more than 75,000 productive rearrangements.

Study conclusions and caveats: Baseline values of clonality outstripped age-matched healthy donors and followed circulating CD8+ T-cell counts. Public clonotypes occurred uncommonly; on treatment, they contracted or remained stable.

V trimming: 0 bases; J trimming: 6 bases; junction bases outside the gene matches: 6. Germline V CDR1 and CDR2: SGHAT, FQNNGV. The CDR3 extends over 16 amino acids. Assay used: immunoSEQ multiplex PCR; TCRdb lists only in-frame clones, some missing. The profile shows about 300,000 clones, 60% to 80% of them singletons. This receptor was taken from a human donor with chronic lymphocytic leukemia. This chain links TRBV11-2 with TRBJ1-2; TRBD1 agrees at 11 bases. Specimen: PBMCs, collected after 36 months of ibrutinib treatment. The CDR3 region is CASSLERTGGFNGYTF. In DNA, the CDR3 is TGTGCCAGCAGCTTAGAACGGACAGGGGGCTTCAATGGCTACACCTTC. Together with reference TRBV11-2 and TRBJ1-2, the CDR3 gives the full variable domain: EAGVAQSPRYKIIEKRQSVAFWCNPISGHATLYWYQQILGQGPKLLIQFQNNGVVDDSQLPKDRFSAERLKGVDSTLKIQPAKLEDSAVYLCASSLERTGGFNGYTFGSGTRLTVV.